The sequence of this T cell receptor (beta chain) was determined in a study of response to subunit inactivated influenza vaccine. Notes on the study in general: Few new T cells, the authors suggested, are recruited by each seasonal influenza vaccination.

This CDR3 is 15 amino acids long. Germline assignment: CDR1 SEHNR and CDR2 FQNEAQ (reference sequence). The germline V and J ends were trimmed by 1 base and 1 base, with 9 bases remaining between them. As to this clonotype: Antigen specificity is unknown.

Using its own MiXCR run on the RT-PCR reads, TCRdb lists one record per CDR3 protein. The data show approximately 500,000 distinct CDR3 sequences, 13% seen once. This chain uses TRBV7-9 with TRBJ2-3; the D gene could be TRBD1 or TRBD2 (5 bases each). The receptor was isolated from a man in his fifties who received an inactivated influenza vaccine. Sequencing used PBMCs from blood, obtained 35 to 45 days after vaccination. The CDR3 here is CASSLDPGRTDTQYF. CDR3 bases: TGTGCCAGCAGCTTAGATCCGGGGCGCACAGATACGCAGTATTTT.